These T cell receptor beta chains were read from a single sample in a study of vaccination effects on CD4 cells after COVID-19. For these receptors, no antigen is known. Sequencing used immunoSEQ multiplex PCR; TCRdb keeps in-frame clones, though not all of them. This sample has 20,000 to 30,000 clones, with 69% found just once. Sequencing used CD4+ T cells from PBMCs cultured with SARS-CoV-2 spike peptides, obtained before COVID-19 vaccination. The source of these receptors is a human donor who had a prior SARS-CoV-2 infection. Each CDR3 is given with its conserved first and last residue. The D gene is left open where the match is weak. Only some rows state a clone size, as once, few, many or a class for expanded clones.

TGTGCCAGCAGCCAAGATGATCTAGCGGGGACCAAAAACATTCAGTACTTC CASSQDDLAGTKNIQYF TRBD2 TRBJ2-4 NA TRBV14
TGTGCCAGCAGCTCACAACCGTACAATGAGCAGTTCTTC CASSSQPYNEQFF NA TRBJ2-1 NA TRBV7-3
TGTGCCACCAGTGATTTGAGCCGGGACAGGGAGAATGAGCAGTTCTTC CATSDLSRDRENEQFF TRBD1 TRBJ2-1 NA TRBV24-1
TGCGCCAGCAGCCAAGATCCCCCCCCAGGGCGCTACACTGAAGCTTTCTTT CASSQDPPPGRYTEAFF NA TRBJ1-1 NA TRBV4-1
TGTGCCAGCTCACCCCCGACAGGGCTGGGGCAAGAGACCCAGTACTTC CASSPPTGLGQETQYF TRBD1 TRBJ2-5 NA TRBV18
TGTGCCAGCAGCTTGGGTAGCGGGGGGTCCCTGAACACCGGGGAGCTGTTTTTT CASSLGSGGSLNTGELFF TRBD2 TRBJ2-2 NA TRBV5-6
TGTGCCAGCAGCTTACTAGGCTACGAGCAGTACTTC CASSLLGYEQYF NA TRBJ2-7 once TRBV7-2
TGTGCCAGCAGCTCACGCGGGGGGGCAGAAGAGACCCAGTACTTC CASSSRGGAEETQYF TRBD2 TRBJ2-5 NA TRBV9
TGTGCCAGCAGCGTCGCCCCGAACACTGAAGCTTTCTTT CASSVAPNTEAFF NA TRBJ1-1 NA TRBV9
TGTGCCTGGAGTGGCGACTCCTACAATGAGCAGTTCTTC CAWSGDSYNEQFF NA TRBJ2-1 NA TRBV30
TGCGCCAGCAGCCAAGTATTTGACAGGGGTGGGTCGGCTTTCTTT CASSQVFDRGGSAFF TRBD1 TRBJ1-1 NA TRBV4-1
TGTGCCAGCAGCCCGGGGACAGCTTCAGATACGCAGTATTTT CASSPGTASDTQYF TRBD1 TRBJ2-3 NA TRBV7-2
TGTGCCAGCAGCCGGAACAGGGGACTTGAGCAGTACTTC CASSRNRGLEQYF NA TRBJ2-7 NA TRBV3-1/TRBV3-2
TGTGCCAGCAGCAACGACAGGAACACTGAAGCTTTCTTT CASSNDRNTEAFF NA TRBJ1-1 NA TRBV2
TGCGCCAGCAGCCAGGATAGAAAAAGGGGCTACACCTTC CASSQDRKRGYTF NA TRBJ1-2 NA TRBV4-3
TGTGCCAGCAGCCAAGGCGACAGGGGAAAGACCCAGTACTTC CASSQGDRGKTQYF TRBD1 TRBJ2-5 NA TRBV3-1/TRBV3-2
TGTGCCAGCAGCCCCAGACTAGCGCCGAACACCGGGGAGCTGTTTTTT CASSPRLAPNTGELFF TRBD2 TRBJ2-2 NA TRBV7-9
TGTGCCAGCACCCTCACAAGCTATAATTCACCCCTCCACTTT CASTLTSYNSPLHF NA TRBJ1-6 NA TRBV2
TGTGCCAGCAGCCGCCTATCCGAGCAGTACTTC CASSRLSEQYF NA TRBJ2-7 NA TRBV12-3/TRBV12-4
TGTGCCAGCAGTCCGGGGGCGAGCTCCTACAATGAGCAGTTCTTC CASSPGASSYNEQFF NA TRBJ2-1 NA TRBV11-2
TGTGCCAGTAGTATAGATCTAACGGCGGGGGTTGAGCAGTTCTTC CASSIDLTAGVEQFF TRBD2 TRBJ2-1 NA TRBV19
TGTGCCAGCAGACATTTGGACAGGGACTATGGCTACACCTTC CASRHLDRDYGYTF TRBD1 TRBJ1-2 NA TRBV6-5
TGCGCCAGCAGCTTGGGGGCGGGAGGCTCCTACAATGAGCAGTTCTTC CASSLGAGGSYNEQFF TRBD2 TRBJ2-1 NA TRBV5-1
TGTGCCAGCAGCCAAGATTACAGAGGCGGGGGGGCCGTTGAGACCCAGTACTTC CASSQDYRGGGAVETQYF TRBD2 TRBJ2-5 NA TRBV4-2
TGTGCCAGCAGTTCTCAGGGGGCCACGAGCTACGAGCAGTACTTC CASSSQGATSYEQYF TRBD1 TRBJ2-7 NA TRBV6-5
TGTGCCAGCACCCAAGGGGGGCAGGGACGTAACTATGGCTACACCTTC CASTQGGQGRNYGYTF NA TRBJ1-2 NA TRBV7-2
TGTGCCAGCAGTGAATCTGCGCTGTCAGGGAACACCGGGGAGCTGTTTTTT CASSESALSGNTGELFF NA TRBJ2-2 NA TRBV6-1
TGCAGTGCTAGTAGGAGCGGGGGGATGATTTACAATGAGCAGTTCTTC CSASRSGGMIYNEQFF TRBD2 TRBJ2-1 NA TRBV20-1
TGTGCCTGGAGTTTTGGACTAGGCGACACCGGGGAGCTGTTTTTT CAWSFGLGDTGELFF TRBD2 TRBJ2-2 NA TRBV30